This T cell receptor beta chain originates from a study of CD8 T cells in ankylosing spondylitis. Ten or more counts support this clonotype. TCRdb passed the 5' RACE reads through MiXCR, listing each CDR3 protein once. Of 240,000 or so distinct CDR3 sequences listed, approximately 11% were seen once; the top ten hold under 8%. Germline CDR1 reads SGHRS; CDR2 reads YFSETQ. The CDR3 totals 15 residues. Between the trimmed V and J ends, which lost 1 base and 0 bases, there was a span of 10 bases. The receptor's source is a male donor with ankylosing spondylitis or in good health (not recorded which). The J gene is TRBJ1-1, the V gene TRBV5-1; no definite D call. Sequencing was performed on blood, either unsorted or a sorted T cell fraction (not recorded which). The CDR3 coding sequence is TGCGCCAGCAGCTTGTCGGCCGAACTGAACACTGAAGCTTTCTTT. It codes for CASSLSAELNTEAFF.